The 29 T cell receptor beta chains presented below share a single source sample, sequenced in a study of T cell changes during pregnancy in multiple sclerosis. Here immunoSEQ multiplex PCR was the method, and the copy in TCRdb shows in-frame clones only, minus some. In the table there are 40,000 to 55,000 clones, almost 95% of which are singletons. Sequencing used CD4+ T cells from peripheral blood mononuclear cells, obtained in the third trimester of pregnancy. The origin of the receptors is a female donor with multiple sclerosis, enrolled in a pregnancy study.

The chain combines TRBV18 with TRBJ2-7, with 8 bases fitting TRBD1. The CDR3 runs to 15 residues. CDR1 KGHSH and CDR2 LQKENI come from the germline V gene. V lost 0 bases, J lost 5 bases, and 6 bases stayed unmatched. CDR3 residues: CASSPPDRVNNEQYF. As DNA, the CDR3 is TGTGCCAGCTCACCACCGGACAGGGTTAATAACGAGCAGTACTTC.

V usage is TRBV6-6 and J usage is TRBJ1-5; maybe TRBD1 (5 bases). Trimming stripped 6 bases from V and 6 bases from J, with 18 bases between. The CDR3 is made up of 15 amino acids. Germline V gene data show CDR1 as MNHNY and CDR2 as SVGAGI (reference sequence). Written as DNA, the CDR3 is TGTGCCAGCAGCCTTGTCGGGGGAATAAGTCAGCCCCAGCATTTT. Translating gives CASSLVGGISQPQHF.

The rearrangement links TRBV19 to TRBJ2-5; maybe TRBD2 (7 bases). Trimming took 2 bases from V and 1 from J, leaving 11 bases between them. Germline values: CDR1 LNHDA, CDR2 SQIVND (reference sequence). The CDR3 loop spans 15 amino acids. The CDR3 nucleotides read TGTGCCAGTAGTATACAGGGAGGGGGCCAAGAGACCCAGTACTTC. It is translated as CASSIQGGGQETQYF.

The rearrangement joins TRBV6-1 to TRBJ2-7; D might be TRBD1 (5 bases). The V end was cut by 2 bases, the J end by 0 bases, with 11 bases between. The CDR3 is made up of 15 amino acids. CDR1 and CDR2 (germline): MNHNS, SASEGT. In DNA, the CDR3 is TGTGCCAGCAGTGAACTTAGGGGCAGCTCCTACGAGCAGTACTTC. Its protein product is CASSELRGSSYEQYF.

This chain uses TRBV7-9 with TRBJ2-4, with D maybe TRBD1 (6 bases). The V and J ends lost 3 bases and 7 bases respectively, with 10 bases between them. Germline-derived CDR1 and CDR2 are SEHNR and FQNEAQ (reference sequence). This CDR3 is built from 13 residues. CDR3 in amino acids: CASSLLGANIQYF. In nucleotides, the CDR3 is TGTGCCAGCAGCTTGCTGGGGGCGAACATTCAGTACTTC.

V is TRBV7-9 and J is TRBJ2-1, with 10 bases fitting TRBD2. CDR1 and CDR2 (germline): SEHNR, FQNEAQ (reference sequence). The CDR3 covers 15 residues. V lost 3 bases, J lost 5 bases, and 4 bases stayed unmatched. The CDR3 region is CASSLRAGGNNEQFF. DNA for the CDR3: TGTGCCAGCAGCTTGAGAGCGGGGGGGAACAATGAGCAGTTCTTC.

This chain connects TRBV7-9 to TRBJ1-1; D is perhaps TRBD1 (6 bases). This CDR3 comprises 13 residues. Germline loops: CDR1 SEHNR, CDR2 FQNEAQ (reference sequence). The V end lost 2 bases, the J end lost 3 bases, and 7 bases lay between the germline ends. CDR3 region: CASSLSGDTEAFF. The CDR3 nucleotides are TGTGCCAGCAGCTTATCAGGGGACACTGAAGCTTTCTTT.

The rearrangement links TRBV15 to TRBJ2-1; no clear D. The CDR3 runs to 13 residues. Germline loops: CDR1 LNHNV, CDR2 YYDKDF (reference sequence). The V and J ends lost 0 bases and 6 bases respectively, with 6 bases between them. CDR3 loop: CATSRDLGNEQFF. Written as DNA, the CDR3 is TGTGCCACCAGCAGAGATCTCGGCAATGAGCAGTTCTTC.

V gene TRBV7-9 combines with J gene TRBJ1-1; TRBD1 might be the D (5 bases). CDR3 length equals 15 residues. Germline CDR1 and CDR2: SEHNR and FQNEAQ (reference sequence). V was cut by 2 bases and J by 2 bases, with 12 bases left in between. Here the CDR3 DNA reads TGTGCCAGCAGCTTATCAGAACAGGCAAACACTGAAGCTTTCTTT. Translation: CASSLSEQANTEAFF.

Only a few counts were recorded for this clone. This chain connects TRBV19 to TRBJ1-6, with TRBD1 matching 7 bases. V lost 7 bases to trimming and J lost 8 bases; unmatched junction nucleotides: 5. The CDR3 spans 13 residues. CDR1 and CDR2 (germline): LNHDA, SQIVND (reference sequence). Here the CDR3 reads CASKGAGHSPLHF. The CDR3 bases are TGTGCCAGTAAGGGGGCCGGGCATTCACCCCTCCACTTT.

This chain joins TRBV7-6 and TRBJ2-3, with TRBD1 matching 10 bases. The CDR3 length is 17 residues. CDR1 is SGHVS and CDR2 is FNYEAQ in the germline V gene. J lost 4 bases, V lost 4 bases, and 11 bases had no gene match. CDR3 amino acids: CASSSLTGTGVADTQYF. Written as DNA, the CDR3 is TGTGCCAGCAGCTCCTTAACCGGGACAGGGGTGGCAGATACGCAGTATTTT.

CDR3 nucleotides: TGTGCCAGCAGCTTAGGTCGGCAGGCCGATGGCTACACCTTC. Its translation is CASSLGRQADGYTF. The V and J genes are TRBV7-2 and TRBJ1-2; D remains unclear. The germline gives CDR1 SGHTA, CDR2 FQGNSA. V was cut by 1 base and J by 6 bases, with 12 bases left in between. The CDR3 is 14 amino acids.

V gene TRBV7-3 combines with J gene TRBJ2-1; D possibly corresponds to TRBD1 (6 bases). The CDR3 is 17 amino acids. Deletions cut 0 bases from V and 0 bases from J, with 12 bases between. Per the germline V gene, CDR1 is SGHTA and CDR2 is FQGTGA. CDR3 in amino acids: CASSLTRGLSSYNEQFF. The CDR3 DNA reads TGTGCCAGCAGCTTAACGAGGGGGTTGAGCTCCTACAATGAGCAGTTCTTC.

The chain carries TRBV7-2 and TRBJ2-7; D might be TRBD1 (6 bases). The length of the CDR3 is 15 residues. V was trimmed by 4 bases and J by 3 bases, leaving 16 bases between them. Germline CDR1 is SGHTA and CDR2 is FQGNSA. The CDR3 DNA sequence: TGTGCCAGCAGCTACTCAGGGACACCACTCTACGAGCAGTACTTC. This translates into CASSYSGTPLYEQYF.

CDR3 nucleotide sequence: TGTGCCAGCAGCTTATTTCCGGGTGGTGGTTCACCCCTCCACTTT. As protein: CASSLFPGGGSPLHF. The chain couples TRBV7-6 to TRBJ1-6; D gene unclear. The germline gives CDR1 SGHVS, CDR2 FNYEAQ. This CDR3 region has 15 residues. V lost 2 bases to trimming and J lost 9 bases, with 14 bases between them.

J is TRBJ1-1 and V is TRBV5-6; D ambiguous. This CDR3 has 15 residues. V lost 3 bases, J lost 0 bases, and 12 bases lay in between. Germline assignment: CDR1 SGHDT and CDR2 YYEEEE. CDR3 residues: CASSSGYGMNTEAFF. CDR3 DNA: TGTGCCAGCAGCTCCGGGTACGGGATGAACACTGAAGCTTTCTTT.

V usage is TRBV11-2 and J usage is TRBJ2-7, with D possibly being TRBD1 (6 bases). The CDR3 is made up of 14 amino acids. Germline-derived CDR1 and CDR2 are SGHAT and FQNNGV. The V gene lost 5 bases and the J gene lost 3 bases, with 14 bases spanning the gap. CDR3 bases: TGTGCCAGCAGCCCGCAGCAGGGGTTCTACGAGCAGTACTTC. The encoded protein is CASSPQQGFYEQYF.

This clone has a single count. J is TRBJ1-2 and V is TRBV5-5; perhaps TRBD1 as D (5 bases). This CDR3 contains 15 residues. The V end was cut by 4 bases, the J end by 4 bases, with 17 bases between. Germline loops: CDR1 SGHKS, CDR2 YYEKEE (reference sequence). The CDR3 region has the DNA TGTGCCAGCAGCCGAAACACCGGGACTTCCTATGGCTACACCTTC. It codes for CASSRNTGTSYGYTF.

The rearrangement joins TRBV7-2 to TRBJ1-1; a weak D match, TRBD1 (5 bases). The V end lost 6 bases, the J end lost 5 bases, and 16 bases lay between the germline ends. This CDR3 is built from 14 residues. Germline assignment: CDR1 SGHTA and CDR2 FQGNSA. As DNA, the CDR3 is TGTGCCAGCAGTCTTCGGGTAGGGACTACTGAAGCTTTCTTT. Its protein product is CASSLRVGTTEAFF.

In its sample, this clone was seen once. The rearrangement links TRBV30 to TRBJ2-7, with D possibly TRBD2 on 5 matching bases. Trimming took 2 bases from V and 4 from J, leaving 12 bases between them. The CDR3 sequence is 13 residues long. Germline V gives CDR1 GTSNPN, CDR2 SVGIG (reference sequence). The CDR3 region has the DNA TGTGCCTGGAGTCCAACCCTAGCTTACGAGCAGTACTTC. The encoded protein is CAWSPTLAYEQYF.

The chain carries TRBV29-1 and TRBJ1-5, with 9 bases aligning to TRBD1. The V gene's germline CDR1 is SQVTM and CDR2 ANQGSEA. V was pared by 5 bases and J by 0 bases, with 8 bases of the junction left unmatched. The CDR3 covers 16 residues. This chain's CDR3 is CSVSQGARISNQPQHF. The CDR3 nucleotides read TGCAGCGTTTCACAGGGGGCTCGTATTAGCAATCAGCCCCAGCATTTT. Full variable domain (remainder filled in from reference TRBV29-1 and TRBJ1-5): SAVISQKPSRDICQRGTSLTIQCQVDSQVTMMFWYRQQPGQSLTLIATANQGSEATYESGFVIDKFPISRPNLTFSTLTVSNMSPEDSSIYLCSVSQGARISNQPQHFGDGTRLSIL.

V usage is TRBV5-8 and J usage is TRBJ2-3, with D unclear. The V end lost 2 bases, the J end lost 2 bases, and 9 bases lay between the germline ends. CDR1 is SGHTS, CDR2 YDEGEE, per germline. This CDR3 has 14 amino acids. CDR3 DNA sequence: TGTGCCAGCAGCTTTGGGCAGGCCACAGATACGCAGTATTTT. Its translation: CASSFGQATDTQYF.

This clone was seen once. The V call is TRBV6-5, the J call TRBJ1-4; perhaps TRBD1 as D (6 bases). Germline V lookup: CDR1 MNHEY, CDR2 SVGAGI. V was trimmed by 10 bases and J by 7 bases, leaving 22 bases between them. This CDR3 is built from 15 residues. The CDR3 is CATTGGTGLGEKLFF. The CDR3 coding sequence is TGTGCCACCACCGGAGGAACAGGGCTCGGTGAAAAACTGTTTTTT.

This chain links TRBV2 with TRBJ2-2; TRBD1 matches at 7 bases. CDR1 is SNHLY and CDR2 is FYNNEI in the germline V gene. The CDR3 has 13 residues. The V gene end was trimmed by 6 bases and the J gene end by 8 bases; junction bases not matched to a gene: 6. CDR3 loop: CASRQDRTGELFF. The DNA of the CDR3 is TGTGCCAGCAGACAGGACAGGACAGGGGAGCTGTTTTTT.

This rearrangement joins TRBV5-1 to TRBJ1-2; 9 positions agree with TRBD1. V trimming: 5 bases; J trimming: 4 bases; junction bases outside the gene matches: 6. Per germline, CDR1 SGHRS and CDR2 YFSETQ. The CDR3 runs to 14 residues. The CDR3 DNA reads TGCGCCAGCAGACCGGACAGGGGCTTCTATGGCTACACCTTC. This translates into CASRPDRGFYGYTF.

The J gene is TRBJ1-3, the V gene TRBV6-1, with 7 bases that match TRBD1. CDR1 is MNHNS and CDR2 is SASEGT in the germline V gene. J lost 2 bases, V lost 9 bases, and 7 bases had no gene match. The CDR3 runs to 14 residues. The CDR3 here is CASRSTGTGNTIYF. The CDR3 DNA reads as TGTGCCAGTAGATCGACAGGGACTGGAAACACCATATATTTT.

The gene calls are TRBV10-3 and TRBJ1-2; D is undetermined. Germline CDR1 ENHRY, CDR2 SYGVKD. V was clipped by 4 bases and J by 8 bases, with 11 bases between them. CDR3 length equals 12 residues. CDR3 nucleotide sequence: TGTGCCATCAGTGTACCCGAGGGCGGCTACACCTTC. Translated: CAISVPEGGYTF.

V usage is TRBV10-3 and J usage is TRBJ1-1, with TRBD1 identical over 11 bases. V lost 8 bases, J lost 4 bases, and 6 bases stayed unmatched. CDR1 is ENHRY, CDR2 SYGVKD, per germline. This CDR3 region has 14 residues. The CDR3, as DNA: TGTGCCATCGGTTTAGGACAGGGGGCCACTGAAGCTTTCTTT. Translation: CAIGLGQGATEAFF.

The genes are TRBV2 and TRBJ2-7; 9 nucleotides line up with TRBD1. Germline CDR1 is SNHLY and CDR2 is FYNNEI. This CDR3 spans 14 amino acids. The V gene end was trimmed by 6 bases and the J gene end by 1 base; junction bases not matched to a gene: 4. The chain's CDR3 is CASRGDRASYEQYF. CDR3 bases: TGTGCCAGCAGGGGGGACAGGGCTTCCTACGAGCAGTACTTC.